This T cell receptor (beta chain) was found in a study of T cells in narcolepsy. On the study more broadly: Healthy controls were enrolled alongside patients with narcolepsy type 1 or type 2. Points from the study as a whole: Autoreactive clonotypes reportedly recurred in blood of same and different patients, not controls. Autoreactive clone sequences were missing from some blood memory CD4+ repertoires. Autoreactive HCRT-specific and TRIB2-specific clonotypes were marked in same-patient CSF-versus-blood CD4+ comparisons.

Sequenced by immunoSEQ multiplex PCR; TCRdb stores in-frame clones only, minus some. The sample has fewer than 40,000 clones, around 80% seen once. With respect to this clone: The antigen is undetermined.

Germline values: CDR1 SNHLY, CDR2 FYNNEI. The V gene lost 8 bases and the J gene lost 6 bases, with 11 bases spanning the gap. The CDR3 has 13 amino acids. The rearrangement joins TRBV2 to TRBJ1-6; D is undetermined. The sequenced sample was CD45RA- memory CD4+ T cells from PBMCs. The TCR was taken from a human donor with narcolepsy. This chain's CDR3 is CASQEVVNSPLHF. The CDR3 nucleotides are TGTGCCAGCCAGGAAGTAGTTAATTCACCCCTCCACTTT. The entire variable domain, with the rest obtained from reference TRBV2 and TRBJ1-6, is as follows: EPEVTQTPSHQVTQMGQEVILRCVPISNHLYFYWYRQILGQKVEFLVSFYNNEISEKSEIFDDQFSVERPDGSNFTLKIRSTKLEDSAMYFCASQEVVNSPLHFGNGTRLTVT.